This T cell receptor beta chain was obtained from a study of shared clonotypes between healthy human individuals. Study observations and caveats: Sampling included only blood; tissue repertoires likely differ. Non-shared clonotypes had lower generation probabilities than clonotypes shared by all four sorted-subset donors.

With 4 bases clipped from V and 3 bases from J, the junction kept 6 bases outside the gene matches. The CDR3 runs 15 residues. CDR1 is SGHTA, CDR2 FQGTGA, per germline. Regarding this clone: The antigen remains unidentified. Other DNA sequences in this sample translate to the same CDR3.

TCRdb's table, derived via immunoSEQ multiplex PCR, lists solely in-frame clones and lacks some. The sample includes some 2.4 million clones, 90% to 95% of them seen just once. The sequence was obtained from a man between 18 and 35 years old in good health. Some clones in this sample may be carry-over from other donors' samples. Source material: naive CD4+ T cells from PBMCs. Sample subset: CD45RA+ positively selected. The rearrangement joins TRBV7-3 to TRBJ2-1, with 7 bases fitting TRBD1. CDR3 sequence: CASSSRQGDYNEQFF. CDR3 nucleotide sequence: TGTGCCAGCAGCTCTCGACAGGGCGACTACAATGAGCAGTTCTTC.